This T cell receptor beta chain was sequenced in a study of blood T cell repertoires in COVID-19. Across the study: COVID-19 samples, acute and convalescent, were from the United States, Italy and Spain. The cDNA or gDNA used as material had been derived from T cells, B-cell-depleted T cells, or PBMCs.

The method was immunoSEQ multiplex PCR; TCRdb's version includes in-frame clones alone and lacks a portion of them. The table has tens of thousands of clones, 86% seen once. Germline loops: CDR1 SGHDT, CDR2 YYEEEE. The CDR3 runs to 15 residues. The J segment lost 4 bases and the V segment lost 4 bases, leaving 5 bases of the junction unmatched. What was sequenced was peripheral blood. The receptor was derived from a human donor with active COVID-19. The donor label of this sample is uncertain. This sequence joins TRBV5-6 and TRBJ1-1; TRBD1 aligns across 12 bases. The CDR3 here is CASSPRGQGATEAFF. Written as DNA, the CDR3 is TGTGCCAGCAGCCCGCGGGGACAGGGGGCCACTGAAGCTTTCTTT.